The sample holds one count of the clone carrying this TCR beta chain. This sample was included in a study of blood T cell repertoires in COVID-19. Produced via immunoSEQ multiplex PCR; TCRdb's table is partial and in-frame only. The table has about 250,000 clones, roughly 85% seen once. V was shortened by 5 bases and J by 1 base, with 20 bases between the two germline ends. Germline CDR1 is LGHDT and CDR2 is YNNKEL (reference sequence). The CDR3 sequence is 18 residues long. The chain couples TRBV3-1 (or the pseudogene TRBV3-2) to TRBJ2-2, with a possible D match to TRBD1 (6 bases). This clonotype was sampled from a man in his fifties with COVID-19, enrolled during active disease. Sequencing used peripheral blood. CDR3 in amino acids: CASSFLRPGTMNTGELFF. DNA of the CDR3: TGTGCCAGCAGCTTCCTCCGACCGGGGACAATGAACACCGGGGAGCTGTTTTTT.